One sample yielded the 23 T cell receptor beta chains listed below, sequenced in a study of CD8+ T cells in alopecia areata. Described treatment: oral pan-JAK inhibitor, 5-10 mg twice daily. Extraction of RNA preceded its reverse transcription into cDNA, which served as the sequencing template. TCRdb's table, derived via immunoSEQ multiplex PCR, lists solely in-frame clones and lacks some. The sample holds fewer than 150,000 clones; 56% are singletons and the top ten take about 3.7%. The sequencing used CD4+ T cells sorted from blood, collected at week 24, from a patient treated with tofacitinib. The origin of the receptors is a human donor with alopecia areata.

V usage is TRBV28 and J usage is TRBJ2-7, with TRBD1 matching over 7 bases. The length of the CDR3 is 14 residues. Germline V lookup: CDR1 MDHEN, CDR2 SYDVKM. V lost 4 bases and J lost 7; bases outside the gene matches: 10. The CDR3 is CASSSFDRVGEQYF. CDR3 DNA sequence: TGTGCCAGCAGTTCCTTTGACAGGGTCGGGGAGCAGTACTTC.

The chain recombines TRBV29-1 with TRBJ2-5, with D perhaps TRBD1 (6 bases). V lost 1 base and J lost 7, with 10 bases in between. Germline loops: CDR1 SQVTM, CDR2 ANQGSEA. There are 12 residues in the CDR3. CDR3 sequence: CSVEAGDGTQYF. CDR3 nucleotide sequence: TGCAGCGTTGAAGCAGGGGACGGGACCCAGTACTTC.

A few counts support this clone. This rearrangement joins TRBV2 to TRBJ2-4, with 11 bases aligning to TRBD2. In germline, CDR1 is SNHLY, CDR2 FYNNEI. CDR3 length equals 13 residues. Germline trimming cut 7 bases from V and 13 bases from J; bases unmatched to any gene: 9. The CDR3 coding sequence is TGTGCCAGCACAAGACTAGCGGGGCTTTCGCAGTACTTC. Translating gives CASTRLAGLSQYF. Full variable domain (missing parts from reference TRBV2 and TRBJ2-4): EPEVTQTPSHQVTQMGQEVILRCVPISNHLYFYWYRQILGQKVEFLVSFYNNEISEKSEIFDDQFSVERPDGSNFTLKIRSTKLEDSAMYFCASTRLAGLSQYFGAGTRLSVL.

The table lists this clone with a few counts. The genes are TRBV7-9 and TRBJ1-5, with a possible D match to TRBD1 (5 bases). Per the germline V gene, CDR1 is SEHNR and CDR2 is FQNEAQ (reference sequence). Trimming shortened V by 3 bases and J by 5 bases, and 8 bases separated the two germline ends. The CDR3 consists of 13 residues. The CDR3 region has the DNA TGTGCCAGCAGCTTCGCACAGGATCAGCCCCAGCATTTT. Residues: CASSFAQDQPQHF. The full variable domain, its missing parts supplied by reference TRBV7-9 and TRBJ1-5, is DTGVSQNPRHKITKRGQNVTFRCDPISEHNRLYWYRQTLGQGPEFLTYFQNEAQLEKSRLLSDRFSAERPKGSFSTLEIQRTEQGDSAMYLCASSFAQDQPQHFGDGTRLSIL.

On this clone itself: A junction end diverges from the germline sequence, so it may reflect a read error. The chain combines TRBV7-7 with TRBJ2-4; possible D gene TRBD1, 7 bases. This CDR3 has 16 residues. CDR1 is SSHAT and CDR2 is FNYEAQ in the germline V gene (reference sequence). CDR3 sequence: CASSPRQGLAKNIQYF. CDR3 DNA sequence: TGTGCTAGCAGCCCTCGACAGGGACTAGCCAAAAACATTCAGTACTTC.

V gene TRBV7-9 combines with J gene TRBJ1-6, with 8 bases lining up with TRBD1. The CDR3 runs to 14 residues. CDR1 and CDR2 from the germline V gene are SEHNR and FQNEAQ (reference sequence). V lost 5 bases to trimming and J lost 10 bases; unmatched junction nucleotides: 7. The DNA for the CDR3 is TGTGCCAGCAGCGCTACAGGGGGAGGATCACCCCTCCACTTT. Its translation is CASSATGGGSPLHF. The whole variable domain, remainder taken from reference TRBV7-9 and TRBJ1-6, is DTGVSQNPRHKITKRGQNVTFRCDPISEHNRLYWYRQTLGQGPEFLTYFQNEAQLEKSRLLSDRFSAERPKGSFSTLEIQRTEQGDSAMYLCASSATGGGSPLHFGNGTRLTVT.

The chain carries TRBV7-2 and TRBJ2-5, with 9 bases lining up with TRBD2. V shed 9 bases and J 4 bases; nucleotides not matched to a gene: 12. This CDR3 region has 15 residues. The V gene's germline CDR1 is SGHTA and CDR2 FQGNSA. The CDR3 reads CARESSGASIETQYF. CDR3 in DNA: TGTGCCAGGGAATCTAGCGGGGCCTCGATAGAGACCCAGTACTTC. Variable domain in full (rest from reference TRBV7-2 and TRBJ2-5): GAGVSQSPSNKVTEKGKDVELRCDPISGHTALYWYRQSLGQGLEFLIYFQGNSAPDKSGLPSDRFSAERTGGSVSTLTIQRTQQEDSAVYLCARESSGASIETQYFGPGTRLLVL.

V gene TRBV9 combines with J gene TRBJ2-3; D possibly matches TRBD1 or TRBD2 (6 bases each). Looked up from germline, CDR1 is SGDLS and CDR2 is YYNGEE. The CDR3 contains 14 residues. V was trimmed by 0 bases and J by 6 bases, leaving 11 bases between them. As DNA, the CDR3 is TGTGCCAGCAGCGTAGCGGGGGCCGGCGATACGCAGTATTTT. Translated, it gives CASSVAGAGDTQYF.

DNA for the CDR3: TGCAGCGTTCTTCGAACGAGGGGCACCGGGGAGCTGTTTTTT. Residues: CSVLRTRGTGELFF. J is TRBJ2-2 and V is TRBV29-1; D is tentatively TRBD1 or TRBD2 (5 bases each). Germline assignment: CDR1 SQVTM and CDR2 ANQGSEA. Trimming stripped 5 bases from V and 4 bases from J, with 14 bases between. CDR3 size: 14 residues.

The chain combines TRBV4-3 with TRBJ1-1; D unclear. CDR1 is LGHNA, CDR2 YSLEER, per germline. The length of the CDR3 is 14 residues. Trimming took off 1 base at V and 3 bases at J, with 9 bases between the two ends. CDR3 sequence: CASSQVIGYTEAFF. DNA of the CDR3: TGCGCCAGCAGCCAAGTAATAGGGTACACTGAAGCTTTCTTT.

This chain connects TRBV25-1 to TRBJ2-7, with a tentative D call TRBD1 (5 bases). In germline, CDR1 is MGHDK, CDR2 SYGVNS. V shed 4 bases and J shed 3 bases, with 10 bases lying between them. The CDR3 has 13 residues. CDR3 sequence (DNA): TGTGCCAGCAGTGGGTGGCAGGGCTACGAGCAGTACTTC. This translates into CASSGWQGYEQYF.

The chain has TRBV2 and TRBJ2-5; D unclear. The length of the CDR3 is 12 residues. Germline V gene lookup returns CDR1 SNHLY and CDR2 FYNNEI. V dropped 4 bases and J dropped 5 bases, with 8 bases sitting between them. This CDR3 is CASSVVRETQYF. The DNA of the CDR3 is TGTGCCAGCAGTGTAGTTCGGGAGACCCAGTACTTC.

The chain employs TRBV5-1 and TRBJ1-1, with a tentative D call TRBD1 (5 bases). CDR3 length: 14 residues. V lost 3 bases and J 4 bases, leaving 13 bases between the germline ends. Germline assignment: CDR1 SGHRS and CDR2 YFSETQ. The CDR3 DNA reads as TGCGCCAGCAGCTCGGGGGAGGGTAGCACTGAAGCTTTCTTT. Translating it yields CASSSGEGSTEAFF.

This clone was seen only a few times. The rearrangement uses TRBV7-2 and TRBJ1-4; unclear D gene. V was trimmed by 4 bases and J by 4 bases, leaving 4 bases between them. The CDR3 spans 12 residues. From germline, CDR1 is SGHTA and CDR2 FQGNSA. CDR3 residues: CASSSFNEKLFF. CDR3 coding DNA: TGTGCCAGCAGCTCATTTAATGAAAAACTGTTTTTT.

The V and J genes are TRBV18 and TRBJ2-7, with 7 nucleotides matching TRBD1. Germline V lookup: CDR1 KGHSH, CDR2 LQKENI. The CDR3 consists of 14 residues. Germline trimming cut 3 bases from V and 9 bases from J; bases unmatched to any gene: 11. CDR3 sequence: CASSPPSTGLAQYF. The CDR3 region has the DNA TGTGCCAGCTCACCTCCCTCGACAGGGCTGGCGCAGTACTTC.

This chain uses TRBV5-6 with TRBJ2-6; D is unresolved. V lost 4 bases to trimming and J lost 1 base, with 6 bases between them. This CDR3 has 14 amino acids. Germline loops: CDR1 SGHDT, CDR2 YYEEEE. CDR3 sequence: CASSPRSGANVLTF. The DNA of the CDR3 is TGTGCCAGCAGCCCAAGATCTGGGGCCAACGTCCTGACTTTC.

This clone has a single count. This chain connects TRBV29-1 to TRBJ1-2; D not resolved. V lost 4 bases and J lost 4, with 13 bases in between. This CDR3 comprises 13 residues. Germline V lookup: CDR1 SQVTM, CDR2 ANQGSEA. CDR3 residues: CSVGEPTGYGYTF. The CDR3 coding sequence is TGCAGCGTTGGTGAGCCGACCGGCTATGGCTACACCTTC. Supplemented by reference TRBV29-1 and TRBJ1-2, the full variable domain reads SAVISQKPSRDICQRGTSLTIQCQVDSQVTMMFWYRQQPGQSLTLIATANQGSEATYESGFVIDKFPISRPNLTFSTLTVSNMSPEDSSIYLCSVGEPTGYGYTFGSGTRLTVV.

V gene TRBV5-1 combines with J gene TRBJ2-7; 8 bases align to TRBD1. Per the germline V gene, CDR1 is SGHRS and CDR2 is YFSETQ. Trimming took 2 bases from V and 5 from J; bases not matched to a gene: 6. The CDR3 is 14 residues long. CDR3 sequence: CASSFGQGANEQYF. CDR3 nucleotides: TGCGCCAGCAGCTTCGGCCAGGGGGCCAACGAGCAGTACTTC.

As DNA, the CDR3 is TGTGCCAGCAGCGTAGTTGTCGGCGGGGAGCTGTTTTTT. Translated, it gives CASSVVVGGELFF. The rearrangement links TRBV9 to TRBJ2-2; no clear D. The CDR3 consists of 13 residues. Deletions cut 0 bases from V and 7 bases from J, with 7 bases between. Germline V gene sequence: CDR1 SGDLS, CDR2 YYNGEE.

This clone has only a few counts. V is TRBV29-1 and J is TRBJ2-4; perhaps TRBD1 as D (5 bases). Trimming removed 7 bases from V and 0 bases from J, with 19 bases in between. Looked up from germline, CDR1 is SQVTM and CDR2 is ANQGSEA. The CDR3 consists of 16 residues. The CDR3 DNA is TGCAGCGCATCTACAGGTCCAAGGCTAGCCAAAAACATTCAGTACTTC. The encoded protein is CSASTGPRLAKNIQYF.

In its sample, this clone was seen a few times. V is TRBV9 and J is TRBJ2-1; D tentatively fits TRBD1 or TRBD2 (5 bases each). Germline V gives CDR1 SGDLS, CDR2 YYNGEE. This CDR3 contains 13 residues. V lost 2 bases to trimming and J lost 4 bases, with 7 bases between them. The CDR3 region is CASSVGAYNEQFF. The CDR3 DNA sequence: TGTGCCAGCAGCGTCGGGGCTTACAATGAGCAGTTCTTC.

The count of this clone is one. V usage is TRBV5-1 and J usage is TRBJ2-7, with unresolved D. V lost 0 bases to trimming and J lost 7 bases, with 5 bases between them. The CDR3 sequence is 11 residues long. Germline V gene lookup returns CDR1 SGHRS and CDR2 YFSETQ. CDR3 protein: CASSLASEQYF. The CDR3 nucleotides read TGCGCCAGCAGCTTGGCCTCGGAGCAGTACTTC.

The chain employs TRBV19 and TRBJ1-2; 8 bases agree with TRBD1. After removal of 5 bases from V and 8 bases from J, the junction contained 7 bases not matched to a gene. Per the germline V gene, CDR1 is LNHDA and CDR2 is SQIVND (reference sequence). This CDR3 region has 13 residues. For the CDR3, the DNA is TGTGCCAGTAGTGCTCCCGGGACAGGAGGCTACACCTTC. Translation: CASSAPGTGGYTF.